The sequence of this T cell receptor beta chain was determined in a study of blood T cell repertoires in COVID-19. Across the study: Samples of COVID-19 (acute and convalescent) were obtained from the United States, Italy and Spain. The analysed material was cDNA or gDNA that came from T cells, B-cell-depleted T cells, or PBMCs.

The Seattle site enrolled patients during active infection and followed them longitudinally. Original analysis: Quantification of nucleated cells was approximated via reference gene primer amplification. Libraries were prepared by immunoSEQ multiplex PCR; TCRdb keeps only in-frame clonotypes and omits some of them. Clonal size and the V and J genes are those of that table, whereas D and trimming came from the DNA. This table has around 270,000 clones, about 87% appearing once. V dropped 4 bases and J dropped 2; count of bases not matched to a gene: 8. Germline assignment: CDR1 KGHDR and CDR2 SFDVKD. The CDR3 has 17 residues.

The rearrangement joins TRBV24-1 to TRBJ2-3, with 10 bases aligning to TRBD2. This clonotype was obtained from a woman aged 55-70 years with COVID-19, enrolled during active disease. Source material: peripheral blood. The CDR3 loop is CATSDPRTSGITDTQYF. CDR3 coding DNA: TGTGCCACCAGTGACCCTAGGACTAGCGGTATCACAGATACGCAGTATTTT.